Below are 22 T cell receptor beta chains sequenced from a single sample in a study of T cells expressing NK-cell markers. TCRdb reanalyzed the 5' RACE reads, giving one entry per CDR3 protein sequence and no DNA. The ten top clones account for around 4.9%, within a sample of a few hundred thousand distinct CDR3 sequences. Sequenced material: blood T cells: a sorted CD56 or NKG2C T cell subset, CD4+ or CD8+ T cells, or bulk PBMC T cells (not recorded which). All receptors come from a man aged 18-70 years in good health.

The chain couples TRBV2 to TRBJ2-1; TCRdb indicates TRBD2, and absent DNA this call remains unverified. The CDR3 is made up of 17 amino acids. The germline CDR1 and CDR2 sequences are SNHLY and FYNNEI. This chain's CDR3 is CASSRPTGTAETNEQFF.

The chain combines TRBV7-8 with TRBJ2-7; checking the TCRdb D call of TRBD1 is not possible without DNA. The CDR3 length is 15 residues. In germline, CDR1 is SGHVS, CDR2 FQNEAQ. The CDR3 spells CASRRRGVSSYEQYF.

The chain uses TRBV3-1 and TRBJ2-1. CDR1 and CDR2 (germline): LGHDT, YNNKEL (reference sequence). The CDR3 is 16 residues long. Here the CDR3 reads CASSLNRHSLGIEKFF.

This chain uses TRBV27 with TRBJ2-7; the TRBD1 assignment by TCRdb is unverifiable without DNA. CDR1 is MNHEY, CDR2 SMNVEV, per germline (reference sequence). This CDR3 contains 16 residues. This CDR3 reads CASRRGGQSITYEQYF.

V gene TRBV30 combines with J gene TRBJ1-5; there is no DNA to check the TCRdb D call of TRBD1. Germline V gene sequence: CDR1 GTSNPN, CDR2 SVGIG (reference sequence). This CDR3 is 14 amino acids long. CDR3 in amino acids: CAWSVGQTRQPQHF. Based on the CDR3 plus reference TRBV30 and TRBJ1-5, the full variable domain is SQTIHQWPATLVQPVGSPLSLECTVEGTSNPNLYWYRQAAGRGLQLLFYSVGIGQISSEVPQNLSASRPQDRQFILSSKKLLLSDSGFYLCAWSVGQTRQPQHFGDGTRLSIL.

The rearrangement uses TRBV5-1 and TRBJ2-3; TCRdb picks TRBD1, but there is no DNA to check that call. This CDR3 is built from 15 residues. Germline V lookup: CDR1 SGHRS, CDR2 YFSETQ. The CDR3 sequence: CASSLPDPVGDTQYF.

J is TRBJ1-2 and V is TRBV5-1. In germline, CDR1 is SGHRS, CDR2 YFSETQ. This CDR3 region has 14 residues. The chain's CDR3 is CASSFAGPSYGYTF.

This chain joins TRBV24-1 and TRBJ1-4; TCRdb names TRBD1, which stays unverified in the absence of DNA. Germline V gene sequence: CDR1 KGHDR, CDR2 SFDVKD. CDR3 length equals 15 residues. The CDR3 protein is CATSDSGTGVEKLFF.

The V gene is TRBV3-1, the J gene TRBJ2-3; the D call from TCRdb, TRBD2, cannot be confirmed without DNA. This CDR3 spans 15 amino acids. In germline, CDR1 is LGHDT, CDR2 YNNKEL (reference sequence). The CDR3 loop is CASSRASPSTDTQYF.

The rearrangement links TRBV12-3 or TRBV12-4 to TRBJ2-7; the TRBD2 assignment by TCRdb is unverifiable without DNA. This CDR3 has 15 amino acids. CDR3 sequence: CASSPRTSGVYEQYF.

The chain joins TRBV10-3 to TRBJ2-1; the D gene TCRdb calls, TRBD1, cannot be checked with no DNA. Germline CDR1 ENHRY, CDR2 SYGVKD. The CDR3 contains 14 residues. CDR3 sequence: CAISTGQGNNEQFF.

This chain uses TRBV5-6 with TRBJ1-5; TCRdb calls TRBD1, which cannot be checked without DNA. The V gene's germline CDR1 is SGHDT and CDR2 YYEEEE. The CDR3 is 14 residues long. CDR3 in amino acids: CASSSHRGRQPQHF.

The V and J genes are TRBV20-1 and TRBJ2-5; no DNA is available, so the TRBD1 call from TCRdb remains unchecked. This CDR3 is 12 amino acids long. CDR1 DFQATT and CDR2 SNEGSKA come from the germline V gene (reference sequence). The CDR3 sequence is CSATYGGETQYF.

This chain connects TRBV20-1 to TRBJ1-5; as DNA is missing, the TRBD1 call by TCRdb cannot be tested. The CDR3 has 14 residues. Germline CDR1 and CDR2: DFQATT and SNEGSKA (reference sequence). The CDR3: CSWVGQIGNQPQHF.

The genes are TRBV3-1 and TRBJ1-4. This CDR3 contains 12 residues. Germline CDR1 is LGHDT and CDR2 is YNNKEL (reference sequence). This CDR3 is CASSPRSKELFF.

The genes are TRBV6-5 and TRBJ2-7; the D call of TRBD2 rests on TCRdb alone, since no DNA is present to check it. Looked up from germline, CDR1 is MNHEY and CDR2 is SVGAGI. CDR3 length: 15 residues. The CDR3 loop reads CASSYYGGGAYEQYF.

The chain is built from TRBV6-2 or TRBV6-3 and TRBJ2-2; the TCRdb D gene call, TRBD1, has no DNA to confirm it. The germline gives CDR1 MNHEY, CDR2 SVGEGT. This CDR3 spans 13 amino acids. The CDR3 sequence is CASSRTGFGELFF.

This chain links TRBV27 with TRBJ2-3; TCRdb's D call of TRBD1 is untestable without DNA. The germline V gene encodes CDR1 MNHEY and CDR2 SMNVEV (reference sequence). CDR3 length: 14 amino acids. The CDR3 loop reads CASRGGYHTDTQYF.

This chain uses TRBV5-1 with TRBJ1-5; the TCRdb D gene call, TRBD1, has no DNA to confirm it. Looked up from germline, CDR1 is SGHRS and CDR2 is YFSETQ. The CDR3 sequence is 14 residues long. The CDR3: CASSPGGGNQPQHF. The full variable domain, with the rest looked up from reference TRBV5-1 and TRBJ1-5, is KAGVTQTPRYLIKTRGQQVTLSCSPISGHRSVSWYQQTPGQGLQFLFEYFSETQRNKGNFPGRFSGRQFSNSRSEMNVSTLELGDSALYLCASSPGGGNQPQHFGDGTRLSIL.

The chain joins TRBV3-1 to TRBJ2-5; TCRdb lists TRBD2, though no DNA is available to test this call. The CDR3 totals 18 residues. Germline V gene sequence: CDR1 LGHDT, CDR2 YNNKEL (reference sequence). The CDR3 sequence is CASSLFTTGTSRGETQYF.

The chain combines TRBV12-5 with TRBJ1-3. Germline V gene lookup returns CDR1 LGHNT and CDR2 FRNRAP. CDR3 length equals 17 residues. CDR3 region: CASGVTLTGMNGNTIYF.

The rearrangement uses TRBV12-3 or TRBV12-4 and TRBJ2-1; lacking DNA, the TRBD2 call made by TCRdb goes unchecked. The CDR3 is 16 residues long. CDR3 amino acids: CASSLDWTSGAYEQFF.